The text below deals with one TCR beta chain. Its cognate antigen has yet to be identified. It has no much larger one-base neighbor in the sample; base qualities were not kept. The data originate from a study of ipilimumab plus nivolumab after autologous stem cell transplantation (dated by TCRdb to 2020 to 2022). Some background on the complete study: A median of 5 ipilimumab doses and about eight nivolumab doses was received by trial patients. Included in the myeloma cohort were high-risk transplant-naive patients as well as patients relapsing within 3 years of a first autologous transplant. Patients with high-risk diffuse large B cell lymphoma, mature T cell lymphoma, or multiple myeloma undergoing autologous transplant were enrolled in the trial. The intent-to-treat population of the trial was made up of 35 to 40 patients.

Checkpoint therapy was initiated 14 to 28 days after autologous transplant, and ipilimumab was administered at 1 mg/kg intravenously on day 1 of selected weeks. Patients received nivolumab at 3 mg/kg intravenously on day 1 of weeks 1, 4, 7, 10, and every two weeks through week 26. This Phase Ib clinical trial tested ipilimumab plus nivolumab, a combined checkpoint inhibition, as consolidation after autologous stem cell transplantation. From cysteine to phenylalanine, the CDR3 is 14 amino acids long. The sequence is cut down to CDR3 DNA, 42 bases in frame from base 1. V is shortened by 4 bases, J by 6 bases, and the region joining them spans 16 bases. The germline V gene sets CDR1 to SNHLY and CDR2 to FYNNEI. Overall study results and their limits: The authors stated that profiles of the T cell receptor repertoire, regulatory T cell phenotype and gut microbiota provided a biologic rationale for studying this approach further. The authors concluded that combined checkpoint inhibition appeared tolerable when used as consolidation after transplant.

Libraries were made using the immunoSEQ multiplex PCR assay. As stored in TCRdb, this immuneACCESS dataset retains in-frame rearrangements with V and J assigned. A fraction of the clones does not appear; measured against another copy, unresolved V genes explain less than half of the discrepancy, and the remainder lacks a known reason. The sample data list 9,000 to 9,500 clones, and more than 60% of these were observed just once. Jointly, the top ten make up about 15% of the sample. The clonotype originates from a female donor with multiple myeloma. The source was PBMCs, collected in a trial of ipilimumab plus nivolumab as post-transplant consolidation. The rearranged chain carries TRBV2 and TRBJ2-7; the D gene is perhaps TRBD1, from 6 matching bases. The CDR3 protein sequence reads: CASSVLNRESEQYF. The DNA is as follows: TGTGCCAGCAGTGTCCTGAACAGGGAATCCGAGCAGTACTTC.